Following are 31 T cell receptor beta chains from one sample sequenced in a study of blood T cell repertoires in COVID-19. Assay: immunoSEQ multiplex PCR; the TCRdb copy retains only in-frame clones and omits some. Of about 200,000 clones in the sample, 80% to 95% were seen once. The sequencing input was peripheral blood. These receptors originate from a man between 60 and 75 years old with COVID-19, enrolled during active disease.

The chain joins TRBV7-3 to TRBJ2-2, with 8 nucleotides matching TRBD2. Losses at the gene ends were 6 bases for V and 5 bases for J; bases not matched to a gene: 11. The CDR3 is 16 residues long. Looked up from germline, CDR1 is SGHTA and CDR2 is FQGTGA. The CDR3 DNA sequence: TGTGCCAGCAGACGGGGGAGTAGCGGGGTAACCGGGGAGCTGTTTTTT. Amino acids: CASRRGSSGVTGELFF.

The genes are TRBV19 and TRBJ1-4; no clear D gene. Trimming took 6 bases from V and 8 from J, leaving 19 bases between them. From germline, CDR1 is LNHDA and CDR2 SQIVND (reference sequence). The CDR3 has 15 residues. The CDR3 is CASSHPAGGREKLFF. The CDR3 coding sequence is TGTGCCAGTAGCCACCCGGCCGGTGGGCGCGAAAAACTGTTTTTT. The full variable domain, in which reference TRBV19 and TRBJ1-4 provide the parts outside the CDR3, is DGGITQSPKYLFRKEGQNVTLSCEQNLNHDAMYWYRQDPGQGLRLIYYSQIVNDFQKGDIAEGYSVSREKKESFPLTVTSAQKNPTAFYLCASSHPAGGREKLFFGSGTQLSVL.

The J gene is TRBJ2-1, the V gene TRBV18; 11 nucleotides agree with TRBD1. The CDR3 spans 15 residues. In germline, CDR1 is KGHSH, CDR2 LQKENI. V shed 3 bases and J 5 bases; nucleotides not matched to a gene: 3. Written as DNA, the CDR3 is TGTGCCAGCTCACCTGGGACAGGGGGGGACAATGAGCAGTTCTTC. As protein: CASSPGTGGDNEQFF.

V and J are TRBV10-2 and TRBJ1-1, with 7 bases identical to TRBD1. The germline CDR1 and CDR2 sequences are WSHSY and SAAADI. The trim removed 4 bases at V and 8 bases at J, leaving 7 bases unmatched. The CDR3 totals 13 residues. Written as DNA, the CDR3 is TGCGCCAGCAGTGCGGGACAGCCTCCCGAAGCTTTCTTT. This gives the protein CASSAGQPPEAFF.

This chain links TRBV2 with TRBJ2-5; maybe TRBD1 (6 bases). CDR3 length: 14 residues. V dropped 8 bases and J dropped 5 bases, with 18 bases sitting between them. Germline V gene sequence: CDR1 SNHLY, CDR2 FYNNEI. This chain's CDR3 is CASQGTSGMETQYF. The CDR3 coding sequence is TGTGCCAGCCAGGGGACCTCTGGGATGGAGACCCAGTACTTC.

The J gene is TRBJ1-1, the V gene TRBV5-1; TRBD1 matches at 7 bases. CDR1 and CDR2 (germline): SGHRS, YFSETQ. V trimming: 0 bases; J trimming: 11 bases; junction bases outside the gene matches: 10. CDR3 length equals 14 residues. The chain's CDR3 is CASSLEQGPTLAFF. In nucleotides, the CDR3 is TGCGCCAGCAGCTTGGAACAGGGGCCCACCCTTGCTTTCTTT. The complete variable domain, with remaining parts taken from reference TRBV5-1 and TRBJ1-1, reads KAGVTQTPRYLIKTRGQQVTLSCSPISGHRSVSWYQQTPGQGLQFLFEYFSETQRNKGNFPGRFSGRQFSNSRSEMNVSTLELGDSALYLCASSLEQGPTLAFFGQGTRLTVV.

The chain uses TRBV6-6 and TRBJ2-1, with TRBD2 matching over 7 bases. This CDR3 has 14 amino acids. Per the germline V gene, CDR1 is MNHNY and CDR2 is SVGAGI (reference sequence). V shed 4 bases and J 8 bases; nucleotides not matched to a gene: 8. The DNA of the CDR3 is TGTGCCAGCAGTTTTATGGACGCGGGGGATGAGCAGTTCTTC. It specifies CASSFMDAGDEQFF.

This rearrangement joins TRBV9 to TRBJ1-6; no reliable D call. CDR3 length: 14 residues. Germline CDR1 reads SGDLS; CDR2 reads YYNGEE. Trimming took 0 bases from V and 14 from J, leaving 15 bases between them. DNA for the CDR3: TGTGCCAGCAGCGTAGACAGTCGCCCTTGGGCCCTCCACTTT. Residues: CASSVDSRPWALHF.

As regards this clone: At one end the junction does not follow the germline gene, possibly because of a read error. The chain carries TRBV7-7 and TRBJ2-1; tentatively, D is TRBD1 (5 bases). The CDR3 has 15 residues. The V gene's germline CDR1 is SSHAT and CDR2 FNYEAQ (reference sequence). As DNA, the CDR3 is TGTGCTAGCAGCTTAGGTCCAGGGAATTACAATGAGCAGTTCTTC. Its protein product is CASSLGPGNYNEQFF. The full variable domain, its missing parts supplied by reference TRBV7-7 and TRBJ2-1, is GAGVSQSPRYKVTKRGQDVTLRCDPISSHATLYWYQQALGQGPEFLTYFNYEAQPDKSGLPSDRFSAERPEGSISTLTIQRTEQRDSAMYRCASSLGPGNYNEQFFGPGTRLTVL.

The chain couples TRBV5-6 to TRBJ2-2; D possibly corresponds to TRBD2 (5 bases). CDR1 and CDR2 from the germline V gene are SGHDT and YYEEEE. The CDR3 is made up of 13 amino acids. V lost 2 bases and J 4 bases, leaving 6 bases between the germline ends. As DNA, the CDR3 is TGTGCCAGCAGCTTTCGGGGCACCGGGGAGCTGTTTTTT. Protein sequence: CASSFRGTGELFF. Complete variable domain (other parts from reference TRBV5-6 and TRBJ2-2): DAGVTQSPTHLIKTRGQQVTLRCSPKSGHDTVSWYQQALGQGPQFIFQYYEEEERQRGNFPDRFSGHQFPNYSSELNVNALLLGDSALYLCASSFRGTGELFFGEGSRLTVL.

V gene TRBV7-9 combines with J gene TRBJ1-4, with D perhaps TRBD1 (6 bases). Between the trimmed V and J ends, which lost 3 bases and 8 bases, there was a span of 13 bases. From germline, CDR1 is SEHNR and CDR2 FQNEAQ (reference sequence). The CDR3 runs to 14 residues. In DNA, the CDR3 is TGTGCCAGCAGCTTGGTCGGGGGGCGGGAAAAACTGTTTTTT. Its translation is CASSLVGGREKLFF.

V gene TRBV9 combines with J gene TRBJ1-6; 10 nucleotides align to TRBD1. CDR3 length: 14 residues. Germline V gene data show CDR1 as SGDLS and CDR2 as YYNGEE. The junction had 2 bases not matched to a gene; V was cut back by 3 bases and J by 8 bases. As DNA, the CDR3 is TGTGCCAGCAGCGCCGGGACAGGGGATTCACCCCTCCACTTT. As protein: CASSAGTGDSPLHF.

V and J are TRBV3-1 (or the pseudogene TRBV3-2) and TRBJ2-2, with D possibly TRBD1 on 6 matching bases. V lost 2 bases to trimming and J lost 5 bases, with 9 bases between them. Germline loops: CDR1 LGHDT, CDR2 YNNKEL (reference sequence). The CDR3 consists of 14 residues. The CDR3 DNA reads as TGTGCCAGCAGCCAACAGGGGATAACCGGGGAGCTGTTTTTT. As protein: CASSQQGITGELFF.

V gene TRBV5-1 combines with J gene TRBJ1-4; TRBD1 matches 7 bases. There are 14 residues in the CDR3. The trim removed 0 bases at V and 8 bases at J, leaving 4 bases unmatched. In germline, CDR1 is SGHRS, CDR2 YFSETQ. The CDR3 region has the DNA TGCGCCAGCAGCTTGGGTGACAGGGAAGAAAAACTGTTTTTT. It encodes CASSLGDREEKLFF.

The J gene is TRBJ2-1, the V gene TRBV7-6; 10 positions agree with TRBD2. Germline values: CDR1 SGHVS, CDR2 FNYEAQ. Trimming removed 5 bases from V and 5 bases from J; junction bases left unmatched: 6. CDR3 length: 15 amino acids. In DNA form, the CDR3 reads TGTGCCAGCAGCGAGGTGGGACTAGCGAACAATGAGCAGTTCTTC. The encoded protein is CASSEVGLANNEQFF.

The V and J genes are TRBV3-1 (or the pseudogene TRBV3-2) and TRBJ1-2; D unclear. CDR1 is LGHDT, CDR2 YNNKEL, per germline (reference sequence). The length of the CDR3 is 16 residues. The V gene lost 1 base and the J gene lost 4 bases, with 16 bases spanning the gap. Here the CDR3 reads CASSQGAGSTSYGYTF. CDR3 nucleotides: TGTGCCAGCAGCCAAGGCGCTGGTTCTACGTCCTATGGCTACACCTTC.

The V and J genes are TRBV28 and TRBJ2-7; 10 bases line up with TRBD2. There are 14 residues in the CDR3. Losses at the gene ends were 7 bases for V and 1 base for J; bases not matched to a gene: 4. Germline V gene data show CDR1 as MDHEN and CDR2 as SYDVKM. CDR3 region: CASTWTSGSYEQYF. CDR3 nucleotides: TGTGCCAGCACGTGGACTAGCGGATCCTACGAGCAGTACTTC.

The rearrangement uses TRBV30 and TRBJ1-6; D is unresolved. V shed 2 bases and J shed 2 bases, with 13 bases lying between them. Germline V gene data show CDR1 as GTSNPN and CDR2 as SVGIG (reference sequence). This CDR3 contains 16 residues. In nucleotides, the CDR3 is TGTGCCTGGAGTCGCGGGAAGGTAACCTATAATTCACCCCTCCACTTT. It translates to CAWSRGKVTYNSPLHF.

As DNA, the CDR3 is TGTGCCATCCGGGGGGTGGAGGGAGGGAACGTCCTGACTTTC. Translation: CAIRGVEGGNVLTF. The rearrangement joins TRBV10-3 to TRBJ2-6; 7 positions match TRBD2. The CDR3 has 14 residues. CDR1 is ENHRY, CDR2 SYGVKD, per germline. The ends lost 8 bases at V and 10 bases at J; junction bases unmatched: 11.

This clone was counted once. The rearrangement links TRBV6-5 to TRBJ2-7, with TRBD1 as a possible D gene (7 bases). CDR1 MNHEY and CDR2 SVGAGI come from the germline V gene. The germline V and J ends were trimmed by 4 bases and 6 bases, with 13 bases remaining between them. There are 13 residues in the CDR3. The CDR3 here is CASSSGGPLEQYF. The DNA of the CDR3 is TGTGCCAGCAGTTCAGGGGGGCCTCTCGAGCAGTACTTC.

As to this clone: At one of its ends the junction is not consistent with the germline gene, which may arise from a read error. The chain has TRBV7-8 and TRBJ2-7, with 7 bases identical to TRBD2. The CDR3 is 12 amino acids. Germline-derived CDR1 and CDR2 are SGHVS and FQNEAQ. This CDR3 is CASSLFGGEGNF. In nucleotides, the CDR3 is TGTGCCAGCAGCTTATTTGGGGGGGAAGGGAACTTC.

The rearrangement joins TRBV9 to TRBJ2-2; D uncertain. V shed 4 bases and J shed 5 bases, with 6 bases lying between them. The CDR3 covers 12 residues. The germline V gene encodes CDR1 SGDLS and CDR2 YYNGEE. CDR3: CASSLSTGELFF. The CDR3 region has the DNA TGTGCCAGCAGCCTTTCTACCGGGGAGCTGTTTTTT.

The chain links TRBV7-9 to TRBJ1-5; weak D call: TRBD1 (5 bases). The germline V gene has CDR1 SEHNR and CDR2 FQNEAQ (reference sequence). The CDR3 consists of 15 residues. Trimming removed 1 base at V and 7 bases at J, with 14 bases between. CDR3 residues: CASSLGGRPGQPQHF. CDR3 coding DNA: TGTGCCAGCAGCTTAGGGGGCAGGCCAGGGCAGCCCCAGCATTTT.

This rearrangement joins TRBV6-1 to TRBJ1-5; 8 bases line up with TRBD1. Germline V gives CDR1 MNHNS, CDR2 SASEGT. The V gene end was trimmed by 4 bases and the J gene end by 2 bases; junction bases not matched to a gene: 10. The CDR3 is 17 amino acids. The CDR3 DNA reads TGTGCCAGCAGTGCCGGGACAGGTGTCTATGGCAATCAGCCCCAGCATTTT. Protein sequence: CASSAGTGVYGNQPQHF.

The chain couples TRBV19 to TRBJ1-1; D is possibly TRBD1 (5 bases). Germline V gives CDR1 LNHDA, CDR2 SQIVND (reference sequence). This CDR3 is 19 amino acids long. Deletions cut 0 bases from V and 0 bases from J, with 20 bases between. The CDR3 bases are TGTGCCAGTAGTATAGATCAGCGGGACCCGAACCGATTGAACACTGAAGCTTTCTTT. It yields the protein CASSIDQRDPNRLNTEAFF.

J is TRBJ2-6 and V is TRBV9; D is perhaps TRBD1 (5 bases). This CDR3 contains 17 residues. The ends were cut back, 1 base at V and 0 bases at J, with 11 bases in the middle. CDR1 and CDR2 from the germline V gene are SGDLS and YYNGEE. The CDR3 DNA reads as TGTGCCAGCAGCGTACCGGTTACAGGCTCTGGGGCCAACGTCCTGACTTTC. It codes for CASSVPVTGSGANVLTF.

The gene calls are TRBV18 and TRBJ2-1; 11 nucleotides align to TRBD2. Trimming took 6 bases from V and 5 from J; bases not matched to a gene: 6. Looked up from germline, CDR1 is KGHSH and CDR2 is LQKENI. The CDR3 runs to 15 residues. As DNA, the CDR3 is TGTGCCAGCTCTATAACTAGCGGGGGAAACAATGAGCAGTTCTTC. Protein: CASSITSGGNNEQFF.

The count of this clone is one. This rearrangement joins TRBV2 to TRBJ1-5, with 8 nucleotides matching TRBD1. CDR1 and CDR2 from the germline V gene are SNHLY and FYNNEI. CDR3 size: 13 residues. With 6 bases clipped from V and 4 bases from J, the junction kept 2 bases outside the gene matches. In DNA, the CDR3 is TGTGCCAGCAGAGGACAGGGTAATCAGCCCCAGCATTTT. Amino acids: CASRGQGNQPQHF.

The rearrangement links TRBV18 to TRBJ1-2; 9 nucleotides match TRBD1. The CDR3 has 17 amino acids. Germline V gene data show CDR1 as KGHSH and CDR2 as LQKENI. Trimming cost V 3 bases and J 8 bases; bases outside gene matches: 16. CDR3 coding DNA: TGTGCCAGCTCACCCACCGGGACAGGGAATCCTGGTTGGGGCTACACCTTC. Translated: CASSPTGTGNPGWGYTF.

This chain uses TRBV6-5 with TRBJ1-4; 10 bases line up with TRBD1. V shed 5 bases and J 5 bases; nucleotides not matched to a gene: 2. The CDR3 is 14 amino acids. CDR1 is MNHEY and CDR2 is SVGAGI in the germline V gene. The chain's CDR3 is CASSRDRGNEKLFF. CDR3 in DNA: TGTGCCAGCAGTCGGGACAGGGGCAATGAAAAACTGTTTTTT.

The rearrangement uses TRBV6-5 and TRBJ2-1, with D perhaps TRBD2 (6 bases). Per germline, CDR1 MNHEY and CDR2 SVGAGI. V was cut by 11 bases and J by 0 bases, with 11 bases left in between. CDR3 length equals 13 residues. DNA for the CDR3: TGTGCCGGTAGCGGTAGCTCCTACAATGAGCAGTTCTTC. Translating gives CAGSGSSYNEQFF.